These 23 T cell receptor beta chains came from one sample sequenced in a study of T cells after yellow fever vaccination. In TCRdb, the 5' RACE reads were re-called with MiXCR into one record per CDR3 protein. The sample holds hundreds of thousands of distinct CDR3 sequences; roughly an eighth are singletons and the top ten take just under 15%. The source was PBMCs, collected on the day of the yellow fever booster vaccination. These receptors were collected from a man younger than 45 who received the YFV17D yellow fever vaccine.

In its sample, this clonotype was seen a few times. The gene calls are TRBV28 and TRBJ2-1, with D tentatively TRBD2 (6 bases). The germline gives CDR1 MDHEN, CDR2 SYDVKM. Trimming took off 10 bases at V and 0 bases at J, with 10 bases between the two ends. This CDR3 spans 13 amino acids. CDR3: CATGRSSYNEQFF. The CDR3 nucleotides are TGTGCCACGGGGAGGAGCTCCTACAATGAGCAGTTCTTC.

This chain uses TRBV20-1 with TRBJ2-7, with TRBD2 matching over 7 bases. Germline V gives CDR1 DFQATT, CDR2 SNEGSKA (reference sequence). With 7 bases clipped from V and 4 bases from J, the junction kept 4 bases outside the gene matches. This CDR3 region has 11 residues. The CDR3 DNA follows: TGCAGTGAAGGTAGCGGGTACGAGCAGTACTTC. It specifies CSEGSGYEQYF.

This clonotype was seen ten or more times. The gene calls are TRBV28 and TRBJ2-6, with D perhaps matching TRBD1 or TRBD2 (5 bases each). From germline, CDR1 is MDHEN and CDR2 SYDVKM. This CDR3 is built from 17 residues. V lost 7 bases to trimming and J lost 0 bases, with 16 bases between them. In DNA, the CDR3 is TGTGCCAGCATAACGGGGCAGGGCCACTCTGGGGCCAACGTCCTGACTTTC. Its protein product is CASITGQGHSGANVLTF.

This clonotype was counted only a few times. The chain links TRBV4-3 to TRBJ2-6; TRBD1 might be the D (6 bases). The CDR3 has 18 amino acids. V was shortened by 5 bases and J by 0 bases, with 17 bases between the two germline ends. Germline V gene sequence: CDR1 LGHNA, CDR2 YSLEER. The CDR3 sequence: CASSLGAGAYSGANVLTF. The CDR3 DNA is TGCGCCAGCAGCTTAGGGGCAGGGGCCTACTCTGGGGCCAACGTCCTGACTTTC.

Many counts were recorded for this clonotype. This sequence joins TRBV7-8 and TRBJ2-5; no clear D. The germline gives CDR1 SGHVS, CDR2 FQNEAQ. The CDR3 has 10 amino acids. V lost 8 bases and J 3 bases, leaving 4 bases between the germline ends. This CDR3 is CASGEETQYF. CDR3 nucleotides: TGTGCCAGCGGAGAAGAGACCCAGTACTTC. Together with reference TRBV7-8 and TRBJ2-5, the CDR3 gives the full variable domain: GAGVSQSPRYKVAKRGQDVALRCDPISGHVSLFWYQQALGQGPEFLTYFQNEAQLDKSGLPSDRFFAERPEGSVSTLKIQRTQQEDSAVYLCASGEETQYFGPGTRLLVL.

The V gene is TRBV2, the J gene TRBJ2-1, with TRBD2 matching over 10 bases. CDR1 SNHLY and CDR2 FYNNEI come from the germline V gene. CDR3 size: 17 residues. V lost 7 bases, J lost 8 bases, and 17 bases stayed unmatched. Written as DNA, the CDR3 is TGTGCCAGCACCACCTCCCTTACTAGCGGGGCGTTAGATGAGCAGTTCTTC. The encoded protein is CASTTSLTSGALDEQFF.

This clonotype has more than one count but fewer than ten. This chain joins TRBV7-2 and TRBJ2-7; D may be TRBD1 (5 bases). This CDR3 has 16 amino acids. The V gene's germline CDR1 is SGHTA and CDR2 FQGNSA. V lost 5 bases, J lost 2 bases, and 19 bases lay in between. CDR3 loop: CASSPRYGHKTYEQYF. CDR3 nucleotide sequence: TGTGCCAGCAGCCCCCGGTACGGACACAAGACCTACGAGCAGTACTTC.

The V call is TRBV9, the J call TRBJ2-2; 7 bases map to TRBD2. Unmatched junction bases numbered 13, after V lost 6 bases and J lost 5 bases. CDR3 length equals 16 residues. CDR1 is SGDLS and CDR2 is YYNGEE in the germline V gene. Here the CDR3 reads CASTIGSGGGTGELFF. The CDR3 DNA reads TGTGCCAGCACCATTGGTTCGGGAGGAGGGACCGGGGAGCTGTTTTTT.

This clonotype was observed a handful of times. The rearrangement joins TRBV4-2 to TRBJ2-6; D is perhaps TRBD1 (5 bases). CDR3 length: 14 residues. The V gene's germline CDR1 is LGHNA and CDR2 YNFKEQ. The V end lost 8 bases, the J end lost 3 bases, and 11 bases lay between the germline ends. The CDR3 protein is CASSQGFGANVLTF. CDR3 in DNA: TGTGCCAGCTCCCAGGGTTTTGGGGCCAACGTCCTGACTTTC.

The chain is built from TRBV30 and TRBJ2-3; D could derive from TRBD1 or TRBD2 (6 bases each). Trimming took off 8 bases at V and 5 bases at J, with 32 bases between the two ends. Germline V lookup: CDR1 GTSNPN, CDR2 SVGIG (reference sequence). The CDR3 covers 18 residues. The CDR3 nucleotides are TGTGCCCTTTGGTCGGCCATTTTAAAGGGGGGCTCCAGAGATACGCAGTATTTT. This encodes CALWSAILKGGSRDTQYF.

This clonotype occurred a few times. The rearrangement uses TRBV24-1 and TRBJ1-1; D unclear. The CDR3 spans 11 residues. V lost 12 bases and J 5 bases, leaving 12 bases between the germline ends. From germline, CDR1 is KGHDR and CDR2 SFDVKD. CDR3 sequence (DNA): TGTGCCCCGGCGTGTGGTACTGAAGCTTTCTTT. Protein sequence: CAPACGTEAFF.

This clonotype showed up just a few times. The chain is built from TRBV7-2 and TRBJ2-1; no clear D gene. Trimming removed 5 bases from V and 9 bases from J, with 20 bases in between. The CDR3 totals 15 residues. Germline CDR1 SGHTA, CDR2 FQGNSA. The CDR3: CASSPDLGSGGEQFF. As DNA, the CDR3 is TGTGCCAGCAGCCCAGATCTAGGGTCTGGTGGTGAGCAGTTCTTC.

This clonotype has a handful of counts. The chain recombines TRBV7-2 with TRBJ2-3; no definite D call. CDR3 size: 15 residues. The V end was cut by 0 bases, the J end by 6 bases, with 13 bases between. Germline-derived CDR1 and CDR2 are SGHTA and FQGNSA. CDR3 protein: CASSLAFTNSDTQYF. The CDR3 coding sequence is TGTGCCAGCAGCTTAGCGTTTACGAATTCGGATACGCAGTATTTT.

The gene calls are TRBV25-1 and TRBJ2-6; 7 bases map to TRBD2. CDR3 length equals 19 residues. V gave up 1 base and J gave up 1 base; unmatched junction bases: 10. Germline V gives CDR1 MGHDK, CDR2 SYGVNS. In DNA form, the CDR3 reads TGTGCCAGCAGTGAATGGCGCCCCATCGGGAGGTCTGGGGCCAACGTCCTGACTTTC. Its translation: CASSEWRPIGRSGANVLTF.

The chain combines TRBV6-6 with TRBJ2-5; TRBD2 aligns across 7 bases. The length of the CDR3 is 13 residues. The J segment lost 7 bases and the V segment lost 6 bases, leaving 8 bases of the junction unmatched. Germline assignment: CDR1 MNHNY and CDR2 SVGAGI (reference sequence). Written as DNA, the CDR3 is TGTGCCAGCAGGCAACAATCGGGGGGGACCCAGTACTTC. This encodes CASRQQSGGTQYF.

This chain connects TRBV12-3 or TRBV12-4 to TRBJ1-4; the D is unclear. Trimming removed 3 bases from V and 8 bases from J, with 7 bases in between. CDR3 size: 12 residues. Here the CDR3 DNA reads TGTGCCAGCAGTTTCTCGGTGGAAAAACTGTTTTTT. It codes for CASSFSVEKLFF.

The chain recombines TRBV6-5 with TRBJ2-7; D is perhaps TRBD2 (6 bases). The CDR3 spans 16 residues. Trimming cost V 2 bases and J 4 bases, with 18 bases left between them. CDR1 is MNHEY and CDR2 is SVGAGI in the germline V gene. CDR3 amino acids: CASSYGGSRGRYEQYF. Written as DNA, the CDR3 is TGTGCCAGCAGTTACGGGGGGAGTCGAGGACGGTACGAGCAGTACTTC.

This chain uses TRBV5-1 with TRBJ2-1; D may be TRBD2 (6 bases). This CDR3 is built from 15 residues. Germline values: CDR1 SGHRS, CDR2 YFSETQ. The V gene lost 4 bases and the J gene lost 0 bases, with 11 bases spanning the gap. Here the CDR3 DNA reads TGCGCCAGCAGCCCGACTAGAAACTCCTACAATGAGCAGTTCTTC. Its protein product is CASSPTRNSYNEQFF.

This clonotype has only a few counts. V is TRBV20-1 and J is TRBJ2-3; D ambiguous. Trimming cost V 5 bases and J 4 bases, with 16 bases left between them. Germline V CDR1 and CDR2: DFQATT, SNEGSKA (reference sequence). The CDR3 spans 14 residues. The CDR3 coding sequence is TGCAGTGCTCCCCGGACCGGTAGGCCAGATACGCAGTATTTT. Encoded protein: CSAPRTGRPDTQYF.

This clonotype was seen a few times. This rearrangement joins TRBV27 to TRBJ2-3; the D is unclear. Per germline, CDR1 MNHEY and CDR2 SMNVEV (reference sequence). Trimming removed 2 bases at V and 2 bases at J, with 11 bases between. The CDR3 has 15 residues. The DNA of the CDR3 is TGTGCCAGCAGTTTAGGTGGCAGGCTCACAGATACGCAGTATTTT. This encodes CASSLGGRLTDTQYF.

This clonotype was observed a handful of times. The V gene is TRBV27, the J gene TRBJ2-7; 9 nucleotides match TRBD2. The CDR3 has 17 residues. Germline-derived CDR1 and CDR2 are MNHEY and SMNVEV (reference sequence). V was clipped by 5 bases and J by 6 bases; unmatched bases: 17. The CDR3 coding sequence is TGTGCCAGCAGTCCCACCCGTGGTAGCGGGAGATCGGGCGAGCAGTACTTC. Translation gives CASSPTRGSGRSGEQYF.

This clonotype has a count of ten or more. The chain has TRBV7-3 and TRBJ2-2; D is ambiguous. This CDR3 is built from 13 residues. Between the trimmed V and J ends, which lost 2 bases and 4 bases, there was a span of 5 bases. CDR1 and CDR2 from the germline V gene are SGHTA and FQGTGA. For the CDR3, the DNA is TGTGCCAGCAGCTTATACGGCACCGGGGAGCTGTTTTTT. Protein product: CASSLYGTGELFF.

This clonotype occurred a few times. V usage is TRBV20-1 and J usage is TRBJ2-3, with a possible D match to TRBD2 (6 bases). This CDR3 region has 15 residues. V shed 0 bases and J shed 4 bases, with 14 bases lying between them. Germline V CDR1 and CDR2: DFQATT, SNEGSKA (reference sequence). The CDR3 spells CSARDPTRGPDTQYF. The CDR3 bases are TGCAGTGCTAGAGACCCGACTAGAGGGCCAGATACGCAGTATTTT.